A single sample is the source of the 7 T cell receptor beta chains below, sequenced in a study of T cell responses to AZD1222 COVID-19 vaccine. This table comes from immunoSEQ multiplex PCR, and its TCRdb copy is limited to in-frame clones, with some not included. Among 150,000 or so clones listed, roughly 90% were seen once. The material was peripheral blood, obtained on day 0 of AZD1222 vaccination. The receptor source for this set is an adult in good health.

This clone appeared once. The chain combines TRBV4-1 with TRBJ1-2; 9 bases align to TRBD1. V was clipped by 1 base and J by 3 bases; unmatched bases: 3. This CDR3 comprises 15 residues. Looked up from germline, CDR1 is MGHRA and CDR2 is YSYEKL. This CDR3 is CASSQVWTGDYGYTF. In DNA, the CDR3 is TGCGCCAGCAGCCAAGTTTGGACAGGGGACTATGGCTACACCTTC.

The CDR3: CASTAWPQERDGYTF. The CDR3 DNA reads TGCGCCAGCACCGCTTGGCCTCAAGAACGCGATGGCTACACCTTC. The gene calls are TRBV5-1 and TRBJ1-2, with no clear D. The CDR3 is 15 amino acids. V lost 6 bases, J lost 6 bases, and 21 bases lay in between. Germline CDR1 is SGHRS and CDR2 is YFSETQ.

The gene calls are TRBV7-2 and TRBJ2-3; D is possibly TRBD1 or TRBD2 (5 bases each). V lost 1 base to trimming and J lost 2 bases, with 7 bases between them. The germline V gene encodes CDR1 SGHTA and CDR2 FQGNSA. This CDR3 comprises 14 residues. CDR3 region: CASSLDGATDTQYF. The CDR3 DNA sequence: TGTGCCAGCAGCTTAGACGGGGCCACAGATACGCAGTATTTT.

V usage is TRBV19 and J usage is TRBJ2-6; 11 bases are shared with TRBD1. This CDR3 comprises 19 residues. After removal of 7 bases from V and 0 bases from J, the junction contained 11 bases not matched to a gene. CDR1 and CDR2 from the germline V gene are LNHDA and SQIVND (reference sequence). CDR3 protein: CASTGAGQGVRSGANVLTF. DNA for the CDR3: TGTGCCAGTACCGGGGCGGGACAGGGGGTTCGCTCTGGGGCCAACGTCCTGACTTTC.

DNA of the CDR3: TGTGCCAGTAGTATAGGTGGTTCAATGGCTGAAGCTTTCTTT. Protein: CASSIGGSMAEAFF. The genes are TRBV19 and TRBJ1-1; no clear D. Trimming removed 1 base from V and 6 bases from J, with 12 bases in between. This CDR3 is 14 amino acids long. The germline V gene has CDR1 LNHDA and CDR2 SQIVND (reference sequence).

The chain is built from TRBV19 and TRBJ1-3; 7 nucleotides match TRBD1. V lost 8 bases, J lost 4 bases, and 8 bases stayed unmatched. Germline V gene lookup returns CDR1 LNHDA and CDR2 SQIVND (reference sequence). There are 14 residues in the CDR3. The CDR3 reads CASAYRGAGNTIYF. The CDR3 nucleotides are TGTGCCAGTGCCTACAGGGGTGCCGGAAACACCATATATTTT.

The rearrangement links TRBV7-9 to TRBJ2-1; 9 bases line up with TRBD2. V gave up 11 bases and J gave up 6 bases; unmatched junction bases: 8. The CDR3 has 13 residues. Looked up from germline, CDR1 is SEHNR and CDR2 is FQNEAQ (reference sequence). The CDR3 nucleotides read TGTGCCGGAAAAGCGGGAGGATTCAATGAGCAGTTCTTC. This encodes CAGKAGGFNEQFF.